Below are 13 T cell receptor beta chains sequenced from a single sample in a study of T-cell reconstitution after alpha-beta-depleted transplantation in children (dated by TCRdb to between 2015 and 2016). The protocol used for the library was PCR. The run used an Illumina HiSeq 2500. To normalize quantification of the TCRbeta repertoire, the TCR libraries were built with molecular barcoding that relied on unique molecular identifiers. TCRdb reprocessed the public reads (quality trimming at Q25 with fastp, clone calling with MiXCR) and kept in-frame beta chains. Entries are consolidated by CDR3 protein sequence, retaining the most common genes and DNA. For this sample there are 200,000 to 250,000 distinct CDR3 sequences; around 10% appear just once. The ten largest clones capture 5% to 7% of the sample. Here the sequenced sample was PBMCs from the stem cell graft donor, taken from the stem cell graft. These receptors all come from a human donor who donated a stem cell graft to a child with acute lymphoblastic leukemia.

In DNA, the CDR3 is TGTGCCAGCACCCCATTGTTGAGCACAGATACGCAGTATTTT. Protein sequence: CASTPLLSTDTQYF. The V call is TRBV5-6, the J call TRBJ2-3; no definite D call. CDR1 SGHDT and CDR2 YYEEEE come from the germline V gene. The ends were cut back, 6 bases at V and 0 bases at J, with 11 bases in the middle. This CDR3 has 14 residues.

This chain joins TRBV12-3 or TRBV12-4 and TRBJ2-7; 9 bases agree with TRBD1. V shed 8 bases, J shed 4 bases, and the junction held 9 bases outside the gene matches. The CDR3 length is 14 residues. CDR3 sequence (DNA): TGTGCCAGCGGAGGACAGGGGATGAGATACGAGCAGTACTTC. It is translated as CASGGQGMRYEQYF.

This clonotype was seen a few times. V and J are TRBV11-3 and TRBJ2-7; D is undetermined. The germline CDR1 and CDR2 sequences are SGHNT and YENEEA. This CDR3 has 15 amino acids. The V gene lost 3 bases and the J gene lost 1 base, with 13 bases spanning the gap. The CDR3 here is CASSFGQNPSYEQYF. The CDR3 nucleotides are TGTGCCAGCAGCTTTGGGCAGAACCCTTCCTACGAGCAGTACTTC.

The genes are TRBV16 and TRBJ1-1; D gene uncertain. Trimming took 1 base from V and 2 from J, leaving 5 bases between them. CDR3 length: 13 residues. Germline V gene lookup returns CDR1 KGHSY and CDR2 FQNENV. CDR3 protein: CASSQLANTEAFF. The CDR3 DNA reads as TGTGCCAGCAGCCAATTGGCCAACACTGAAGCTTTCTTT.

This clonotype has ten or more counts. This chain links TRBV20-1 with TRBJ2-2, with a weak D call TRBD1 (5 bases). V dropped 6 bases and J dropped 5 bases, with 19 bases sitting between them. The V gene's germline CDR1 is DFQATT and CDR2 SNEGSKA (reference sequence). The CDR3 has 15 residues. The CDR3 loop is CSATQRQSSTGELFF. The CDR3 DNA is TGCAGTGCGACCCAAAGACAGAGCTCTACCGGGGAGCTGTTTTTT.

V gene TRBV30 combines with J gene TRBJ1-1; possibly TRBD1 for D (5 bases). The CDR3 consists of 13 residues. Germline V CDR1 and CDR2: GTSNPN, SVGIG (reference sequence). Deletions cut 3 bases from V and 0 bases from J, with 8 bases between. CDR3 sequence (DNA): TGTGCCTGGAGCCGGGGCCTGAACACTGAAGCTTTCTTT. Its translation: CAWSRGLNTEAFF.

This clonotype was recorded many times. The rearrangement links TRBV10-3 to TRBJ2-7; TRBD1 matches at 7 bases. This CDR3 comprises 15 residues. Germline V gene sequence: CDR1 ENHRY, CDR2 SYGVKD. V lost 3 bases, J lost 6 bases, and 11 bases stayed unmatched. The chain's CDR3 is CAISEIPGGSFEQYF. Written as DNA, the CDR3 is TGTGCCATCAGTGAAATCCCAGGGGGTAGTTTCGAGCAGTACTTC.

The chain uses TRBV12-3 or TRBV12-4 and TRBJ2-1; D is ambiguous. The V gene lost 1 base and the J gene lost 10 bases, with 14 bases spanning the gap. The CDR3 is 14 residues long. CDR3 sequence reads: CASSLEGSTGEQFF. CDR3 nucleotide sequence: TGTGCCAGCAGTTTAGAAGGTAGCACTGGCGAGCAGTTCTTC.

This clonotype was seen repeatedly, ten times or more. The rearrangement uses TRBV20-1 and TRBJ2-2, with 9 bases matching TRBD2. The CDR3 runs to 15 residues. J was trimmed by 3 bases and V by 6 bases; bases with no gene match: 8. From germline, CDR1 is DFQATT and CDR2 SNEGSKA (reference sequence). This CDR3 reads CSAPGLARDTGELFF. As DNA, the CDR3 is TGCAGTGCCCCGGGACTAGCACGAGACACCGGGGAGCTGTTTTTT.

There are many counts of this clonotype. The rearrangement uses TRBV7-9 and TRBJ1-5; D unclear. The V gene's germline CDR1 is SEHNR and CDR2 FQNEAQ (reference sequence). Between the trimmed V and J ends, which lost 4 bases and 2 bases, there was a span of 9 bases. The CDR3 has 14 residues. The CDR3 DNA sequence: TGTGCCAGCAGCTCAGACGGAGGCAATCAGCCCCAGCATTTT. Amino acid sequence: CASSSDGGNQPQHF.

This clonotype appeared a few times. The V call is TRBV30, the J call TRBJ2-3, with 8 bases that match TRBD1. The CDR3 totals 14 residues. Trimming at V came to 3 bases and at J to 3 bases, leaving 5 bases not matched to a gene. Germline V gene data show CDR1 as GTSNPN and CDR2 as SVGIG (reference sequence). The CDR3 sequence is CAWSDRGRTDTQYF. The DNA for the CDR3 is TGTGCCTGGAGCGACAGGGGTAGGACAGATACGCAGTATTTT.

This clonotype was recorded at least ten times. J is TRBJ2-5 and V is TRBV4-3; D is uncertain. The CDR3 contains 13 residues. Germline values: CDR1 LGHNA, CDR2 YSLEER. Between the trimmed V and J ends, which lost 4 bases and 9 bases, there was a span of 15 bases. The CDR3 nucleotides read TGCGCCAGCAGCCCACACCTTACGACGTCCCAGTACTTC. It yields the protein CASSPHLTTSQYF.

Comment on this clonotype: A clone one base away is much larger, so this may be a read error. The genes are TRBV27 and TRBJ1-2; TRBD1 is a possible D gene (5 bases). Deletions cut 0 bases from V and 5 bases from J, with 7 bases between. CDR1 is MNHEY, CDR2 SMNVEV, per germline (reference sequence). The CDR3 covers 13 residues. The CDR3 is CASSLSRQYGYTF. CDR3 nucleotide sequence: TGTGCCAGCAGTTTATCGAGACAGTATGGCTACACCTTC.